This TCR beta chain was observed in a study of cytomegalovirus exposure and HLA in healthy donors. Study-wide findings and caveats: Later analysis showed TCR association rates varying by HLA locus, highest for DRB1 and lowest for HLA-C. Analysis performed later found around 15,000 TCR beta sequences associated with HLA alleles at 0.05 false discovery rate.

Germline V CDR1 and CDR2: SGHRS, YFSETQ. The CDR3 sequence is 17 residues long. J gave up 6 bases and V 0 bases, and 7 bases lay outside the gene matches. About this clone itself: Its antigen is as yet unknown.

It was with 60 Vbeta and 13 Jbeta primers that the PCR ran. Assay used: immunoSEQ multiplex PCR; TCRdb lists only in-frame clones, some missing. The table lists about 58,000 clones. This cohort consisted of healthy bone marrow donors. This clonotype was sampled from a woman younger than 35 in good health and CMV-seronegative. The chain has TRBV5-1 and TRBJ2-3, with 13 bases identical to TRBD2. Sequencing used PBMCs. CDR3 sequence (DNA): TGCGCCAGCAGCTTGGCCGGGACTAGCGGGGTGCTGGATACGCAGTATTTT. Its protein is CASSLAGTSGVLDTQYF.